One sample yielded the 13 T cell receptor beta chains listed below, sequenced in a study of blood T cell repertoires in COVID-19 (dated by TCRdb to the early 2020s). Library creation used the immunoSEQ multiplex PCR assay. Here the immuneACCESS table is served through TCRdb, limited to in-frame sequences with V and J called. Missing clones are a known gap in these copies; in checked studies unresolved V genes cover under half, and the rest lacks a known reason. This sample gives about 320,000 clones in total; approximately 88% of them show up just once. 5% of the sample is in the top ten clones. The sample was PBMCs or T cells enriched from blood (not recorded which). The receptor source for this set is a man between 25 and 39 years old who had recovered from COVID-19.

This CDR3 is CASSKAAGQNTIYF. CDR3 DNA sequence: TGTGCCAGCAGCAAAGCGGCAGGGCAAAACACCATATATTTT. The chain links TRBV21-1 to TRBJ1-3; the table's TRBD1 call for D was not verified on the DNA. TRBV21-1 constitutes a pseudogene. The CDR3 is 14 amino acids.

This chain links TRBV2 with TRBJ1-5; D is unclear. Germline CDR1 SNHLY, CDR2 FYNNEI. The V gene lost 6 bases and the J gene lost 5 bases, with 11 bases spanning the gap. This CDR3 has 13 residues. CDR3 nucleotides: TGTGCCAGCAGCGCCCGATTAGATCAGCCCCAGCATTTT. It encodes CASSARLDQPQHF.

This chain links TRBV6-5 with TRBJ1-6, with D perhaps matching TRBD1 (6 bases). Looked up from germline, CDR1 is MNHEY and CDR2 is SVGAGI. The germline V and J ends were trimmed by 4 bases and 8 bases, with 18 bases remaining between them. The length of the CDR3 is 16 residues. CDR3: CASSFFPGRQDSPLHF. In nucleotides, the CDR3 is TGTGCCAGCAGTTTTTTCCCTGGTCGACAGGATTCACCCCTCCACTTT.

The V call is TRBV7-2, the J call TRBJ1-1; 10 bases match TRBD1. V lost 2 bases, J lost 4 bases, and 13 bases stayed unmatched. Germline V gene lookup returns CDR1 SGHTA and CDR2 FQGNSA. This CDR3 is 18 amino acids long. The CDR3 DNA is TGTGCCAGCAGCTTAAGTTTCTCCGGACAGGGGGGGGCCACTGAAGCTTTCTTT. Protein sequence: CASSLSFSGQGGATEAFF.

This chain links TRBV28 with TRBJ2-1, with D possibly being TRBD2 (6 bases). V was cut by 7 bases and J by 8 bases, with 12 bases left in between. The CDR3 extends over 12 amino acids. Germline CDR1 reads MDHEN; CDR2 reads SYDVKM. The CDR3 region is CASKTTRDEQFF. The DNA for the CDR3 is TGTGCCAGCAAAACGACTAGGGATGAGCAGTTCTTC.

Notes on this clone: In this CDR3 the conserved last residue, phenylalanine or tryptophan, is missing, so a read error is likely. The DNA is omitted, as the CDR3 cannot be located on it reliably, and the CDR3 follows TCRdb's listing. The gene calls are TRBV18 and TRBJ2-7; TRBD2 was called by the table and not checked on the DNA. 16 amino acids form the CDR3, both terminal residues included. Looked up from germline, CDR1 is KGHSH and CDR2 is LQKENI. CDR3 loop: CASSPTFSLEIRAGKA.

This clone has just a few counts. The genes are TRBV7-6 and TRBJ2-7, with TRBD1 matching 8 bases. CDR1 is SGHVS and CDR2 is FNYEAQ in the germline V gene. The CDR3 is 16 amino acids. The ends lost 5 bases at V and 4 bases at J; junction bases unmatched: 13. For the CDR3, the DNA is TGTGCCAGCAGCCCAGGGGGTGGGACAGGAGTTTACGAGCAGTACTTC. As protein: CASSPGGGTGVYEQYF.

The gene calls are TRBV6-1 and TRBJ1-3; D is possibly TRBD1 (5 bases). V dropped 3 bases and J dropped 0 bases, with 15 bases sitting between them. There are 17 residues in the CDR3. The germline V gene encodes CDR1 MNHNS and CDR2 SASEGT. Here the CDR3 reads CASSDWRGQSSGNTIYF. The DNA for the CDR3 is TGTGCCAGCAGTGACTGGAGGGGCCAAAGCTCTGGAAACACCATATATTTT.

The rearrangement links TRBV4-2 to TRBJ2-5, with TRBD2 matching 9 bases. Germline CDR1 reads LGHNA; CDR2 reads YNFKEQ. CDR3 size: 14 residues. V gave up 0 bases and J gave up 4 bases; unmatched junction bases: 0. As DNA, the CDR3 is TGTGCCAGCAGCCAAGAACTAGCGGGAGAGACCCAGTACTTC. Its translation is CASSQELAGETQYF.

This chain connects TRBV5-1 to TRBJ1-6; a possible D gene is TRBD1 (6 bases). This CDR3 is 16 amino acids long. Germline CDR1 SGHRS, CDR2 YFSETQ. V was clipped by 8 bases and J by 0 bases, with 15 bases between them. CDR3 sequence (DNA): TGCGCCAGTTCGGGGGGCGGAAGCTCCTATAATTCACCCCTCCACTTT. Translating it yields CASSGGGSSYNSPLHF.

The CDR3 DNA reads TGCGCCAGCAGCGTTCTCCCGGGACAGGAGACCTACGAGCAGTACTTC. Its translation is CASSVLPGQETYEQYF. This sequence joins TRBV5-1 and TRBJ2-7; TRBD1 matches 8 bases. This CDR3 is built from 16 residues. The V gene end was trimmed by 4 bases and the J gene end by 2 bases; junction bases not matched to a gene: 11. Germline V gene sequence: CDR1 SGHRS, CDR2 YFSETQ.

V gene TRBV6-1 combines with J gene TRBJ1-4; TRBD1 matches 12 bases. The CDR3 loop spans 15 amino acids. V dropped 2 bases and J dropped 7; count of bases not matched to a gene: 2. CDR1 MNHNS and CDR2 SASEGT come from the germline V gene. In DNA, the CDR3 is TGTGCCAGCAGTGAACCGGGACAGGGGGCTGAAAAACTGTTTTTT. The encoded protein is CASSEPGQGAEKLFF.

The chain recombines TRBV6-5 with TRBJ2-2; 8 positions agree with TRBD2. The germline gives CDR1 MNHEY, CDR2 SVGAGI. The CDR3 runs to 16 residues. Trimming cost V 3 bases and J 6 bases; bases outside gene matches: 9. This chain's CDR3 is CASSYTGTSGAGELFF. CDR3 DNA sequence: TGTGCCAGCAGTTATACCGGGACTAGTGGGGCCGGGGAGCTGTTTTTT.